A single sample is the source of the 3 T cell receptor beta chains below, sequenced in a study of blood T cell repertoires in COVID-19. Measured with immunoSEQ multiplex PCR; TCRdb has only the in-frame clones, and not every one. The sample carries about 74,000 clones, 88% recorded once. The sample was peripheral blood. The source is a woman older than 75 with active or convalescent COVID-19.

The chain joins TRBV15 to TRBJ1-5; 7 bases align to TRBD1. Germline assignment: CDR1 LNHNV and CDR2 YYDKDF (reference sequence). V gave up 0 bases and J gave up 0 bases; unmatched junction bases: 11. The CDR3 length is 19 residues. The CDR3 DNA sequence: TGTGCCACCAGCAGAGATCCTCTGACAGGGACATATAGCAATCAGCCCCAGCATTTT. This sequence encodes CATSRDPLTGTYSNQPQHF.

The V gene is TRBV24-1, the J gene TRBJ1-2, with 8 nucleotides matching TRBD1. CDR1 is KGHDR, CDR2 SFDVKD, per germline. The CDR3 runs to 15 residues. J was trimmed by 8 bases and V by 2 bases; bases with no gene match: 9. The CDR3: CATSDSTDRARGYTF. The CDR3, as DNA: TGTGCCACCAGTGATTCGACGGACAGGGCGAGGGGCTACACCTTC.

Only one count was recorded for this clone. The chain employs TRBV13 and TRBJ1-4; 7 bases match TRBD1. J lost 4 bases, V lost 3 bases, and 2 bases had no gene match. This CDR3 is built from 14 residues. In germline, CDR1 is PRHDT, CDR2 FYEKMQ (reference sequence). The CDR3 DNA reads TGTGCCAGCAGCTTGGGACAGAATAATGAAAAACTGTTTTTT. Its translation is CASSLGQNNEKLFF.